The rows below give T cell receptor beta chains drawn from one sample of a study of cytomegalovirus exposure and HLA in healthy donors. Sequencing was performed with immunoSEQ multiplex PCR; in TCRdb, only in-frame clones are kept and a portion is missing. This table has roughly 100,000 clones, 80% to 90% appearing once. Material for sequencing was PBMCs. The source of these receptors is a man aged 50 to 59 in good health and CMV-seronegative. Each CDR3 is given with its conserved first and last residue. The order of the fields is clone size, V gene, D gene, J gene, CDR3 protein, CDR3 DNA. The D gene is left open where the match is weak. Expanded clones are given a class, and other clones once, few, many or no size at all.

.	TRBV4-2	TRBD2	TRBJ2-1	CASRRTSGGANNEQFF	TGTGCCAGCAGAAGAACTAGCGGGGGGGCGAACAATGAGCAGTTCTTC
.	TRBV28	TRBD1	TRBJ2-4	CASNAPGQLAKNIQYF	TGTGCCAGCAATGCCCCGGGACAGCTAGCCAAAAACATTCAGTACTTC
.	TRBV6-5	.	TRBJ2-7	CASTVLTQPPEQYF	TGTGCCAGCACCGTTCTAACCCAACCCCCCGAGCAGTACTTC
.	TRBV15	TRBD1	TRBJ2-1	CATSRVRDRGSNEQFF	TGTGCCACCAGCAGAGTGAGGGACAGGGGTTCGAATGAGCAGTTCTTC
.	TRBV10-3	TRBD1	TRBJ2-3	CAITRQGPSDTQYF	TGTGCCATCACGCGACAGGGGCCATCAGATACGCAGTATTTT
.	TRBV27	TRBD1	TRBJ2-3	CASSPGDRFTDTQYF	TGTGCCAGCAGCCCCGGGGACAGGTTCACAGATACGCAGTATTTT
.	TRBV6-5	.	TRBJ2-2	CASSGDGSTGELFF	TGTGCCAGCAGTGGGGACGGGAGCACCGGGGAGCTGTTTTTT
.	TRBV25-1	TRBD1	TRBJ1-1	CASSEGSTGGTAFF	TGTGCCAGCAGTGAAGGGAGCACAGGGGGTACGGCTTTCTTT
many	TRBV6-5	.	TRBJ1-4	CALEVDEKLFF	TGTGCCCTGGAGGTGGATGAAAAACTGTTTTTT
once	TRBV27	.	TRBJ1-1	CASSLWRGNTEAFF	TGTGCCAGCAGTTTATGGAGGGGGAACACTGAAGCTTTCTTT
.	TRBV5-1	.	TRBJ1-5	CASSQGTDQPQHF	TGCGCCAGCAGCCAGGGGACGGATCAGCCCCAGCATTTT
.	TRBV5-4	.	TRBJ2-3	CASSLQGWGTDTQYF	TGTGCCAGCAGCTTACAGGGATGGGGCACAGATACGCAGTATTTT
.	TRBV5-4	.	TRBJ2-2	CASSFPGQNTGELFF	TGTGCCAGCAGCTTTCCGGGACAGAACACCGGGGAGCTGTTTTTT
.	TRBV30	TRBD2	TRBJ2-2	CAWSEPSPGGAGEMFF	TGTGCCTGGAGTGAGCCCTCCCCCGGGGGGGCCGGGGAGATGTTTTTT
.	TRBV4-2	.	TRBJ2-7	CASSQSWAPDSYEQYF	TGTGCCAGCAGCCAATCTTGGGCGCCGGATTCCTACGAGCAGTACTTC
medium-sized	TRBV7-6	TRBD1	TRBJ1-5	CASSLRGQGNQPQHF	TGTGCCAGCAGCTTAAGGGGGCAAGGCAATCAGCCCCAGCATTTT
once	TRBV23-1	.	TRBJ2-7	CASSRNSTYEQYF	TGCGCCAGCAGTCGTAACTCAACCTACGAGCAGTACTTC
.	TRBV7-9	TRBD1	TRBJ1-2	CSSSSGTASYGYTF	TGTTCCAGCAGTTCCGGGACAGCAAGCTATGGCTACACCTTC
.	TRBV27	TRBD1	TRBJ1-1	CASSATDRFF	TGTGCCAGCAGTGCGACGGACAGGTTCTTT
.	TRBV7-3	TRBD2	TRBJ2-2	CASSAGGGPTGELFF	TGTGCCAGCAGCGCCGGGGGGGGACCCACCGGGGAGCTGTTTTTT
.	TRBV5-1	TRBD1	TRBJ1-4	CASSLQTGSSEKLFF	TGCGCCAGCAGCCTCCAGACAGGGAGCAGTGAAAAACTGTTTTTT